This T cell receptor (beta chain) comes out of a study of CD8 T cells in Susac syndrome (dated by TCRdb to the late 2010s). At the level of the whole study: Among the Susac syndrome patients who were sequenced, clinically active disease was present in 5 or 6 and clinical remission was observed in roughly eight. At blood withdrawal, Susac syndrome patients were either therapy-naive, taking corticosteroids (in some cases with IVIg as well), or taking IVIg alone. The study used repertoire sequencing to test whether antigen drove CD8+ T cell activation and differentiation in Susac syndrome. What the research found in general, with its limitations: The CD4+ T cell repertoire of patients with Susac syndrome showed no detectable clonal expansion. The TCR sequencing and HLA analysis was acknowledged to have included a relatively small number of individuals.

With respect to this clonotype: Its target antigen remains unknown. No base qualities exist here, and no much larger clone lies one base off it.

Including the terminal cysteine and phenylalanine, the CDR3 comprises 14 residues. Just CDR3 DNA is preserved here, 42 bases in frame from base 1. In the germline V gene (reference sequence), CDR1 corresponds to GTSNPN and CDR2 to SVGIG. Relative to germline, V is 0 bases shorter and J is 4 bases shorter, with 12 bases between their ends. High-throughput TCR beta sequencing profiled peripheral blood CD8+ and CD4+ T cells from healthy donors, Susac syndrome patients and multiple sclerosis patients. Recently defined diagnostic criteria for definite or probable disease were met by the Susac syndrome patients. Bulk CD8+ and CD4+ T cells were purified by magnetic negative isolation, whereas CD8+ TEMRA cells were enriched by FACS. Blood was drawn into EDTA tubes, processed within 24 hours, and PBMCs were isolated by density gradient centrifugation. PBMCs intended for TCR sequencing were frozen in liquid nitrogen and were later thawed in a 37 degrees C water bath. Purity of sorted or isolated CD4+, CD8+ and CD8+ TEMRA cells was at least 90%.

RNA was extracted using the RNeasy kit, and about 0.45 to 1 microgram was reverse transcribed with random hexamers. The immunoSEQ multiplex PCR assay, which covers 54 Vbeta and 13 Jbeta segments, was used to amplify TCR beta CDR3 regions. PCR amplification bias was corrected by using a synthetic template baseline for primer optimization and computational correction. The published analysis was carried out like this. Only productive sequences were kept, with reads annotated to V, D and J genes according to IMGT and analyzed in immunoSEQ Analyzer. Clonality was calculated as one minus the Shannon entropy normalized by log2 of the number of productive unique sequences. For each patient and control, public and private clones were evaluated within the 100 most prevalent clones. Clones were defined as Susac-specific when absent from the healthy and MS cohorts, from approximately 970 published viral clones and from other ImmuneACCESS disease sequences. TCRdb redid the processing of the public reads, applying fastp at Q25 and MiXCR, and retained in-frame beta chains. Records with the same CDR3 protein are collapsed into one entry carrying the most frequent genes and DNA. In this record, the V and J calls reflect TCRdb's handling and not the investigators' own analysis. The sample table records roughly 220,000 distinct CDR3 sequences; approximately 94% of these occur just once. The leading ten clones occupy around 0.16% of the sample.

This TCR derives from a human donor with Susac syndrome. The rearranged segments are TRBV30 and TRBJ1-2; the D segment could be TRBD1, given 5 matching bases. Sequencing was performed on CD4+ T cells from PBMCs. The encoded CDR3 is CAWSVRGVGYGYTF. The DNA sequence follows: TGTGCCTGGAGTGTACGGGGCGTCGGCTATGGCTACACCTTC. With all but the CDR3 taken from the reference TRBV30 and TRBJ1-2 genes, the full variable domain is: SQTIHQWPATLVQPVGSPLSLECTVEGTSNPNLYWYRQAAGRGLQLLFYSVGIGQISSEVPQNLSASRPQDRQFILSSKKLLLSDSGFYLCAWSVRGVGYGYTFGSGTRLTVV.